A selection of T cell receptor beta chains follows, all from one sample in a study of blood T cell repertoires in COVID-19. Libraries were prepared by immunoSEQ multiplex PCR; TCRdb keeps only in-frame clonotypes and omits some of them. Of roughly 80,000 clones in the sample, around four fifths were seen once. The sequenced sample was peripheral blood. All receptors derive from a human donor in a cohort sampled during active COVID-19. Both conserved end residues are part of each CDR3.

TRBV4-2	TRBJ1-2	CASSQDARDYGYTF
TRBV28	TRBJ1-1	CASSAGDVTEAFF
TRBV6-4	TRBJ2-1	CASRSMVYNEQFF
TRBV5-1	TRBJ2-5	CASSLGSGGQETQYF
TRBV12-5	TRBJ1-2	CASGLETRRDSGYTF
TRBV5-1	TRBJ2-7	CASSLVAGQGFSYEQYF
TRBV7-9	TRBJ1-2	CASSGRELWGYTF
TRBV11-2	TRBJ2-5	CASSLGLAGGQETQYF
TRBV6-6	TRBJ1-1	CASTKTGMNTEAFF
TRBV15	TRBJ1-3	CATSVFWTDSLGNTIYF
TRBV29-1	TRBJ2-7	CSVVYGVFAGEQYF
TRBV10-1	TRBJ2-2	CASSAGSNTGELFF
TRBV25-1	TRBJ2-2	CASRGGPGELFF
TRBV10-3	TRBJ2-1	CAISRRGSSYNEQFF
TRBV7-6	TRBJ2-7	CASSLQGQGMYEQYF
TRBV30	TRBJ2-7	CAWSEGQLAEQYF
TRBV5-1	TRBJ2-5	CASSLLANEETQYF
TRBV5-6	TRBJ1-4	CASSHEGQGKKLFF
TRBV5-1	TRBJ1-1	CASSLEGVVNTEAFF
TRBV7-6	TRBJ1-2	CASSLAGPRGGGYTF
TRBV4-1	TRBJ2-1	CASSLTGLAGNNEQFF
TRBV15	TRBJ2-3	CATSGEQGLSTDTQYF
TRBV7-2	TRBJ1-3	CASSLAQGPQTTIYF
TRBV30	TRBJ1-2	CAWSGGQTTYGYTF
TRBV7-9	TRBJ2-1	CASSLDQGGEQFF
TRBV3-1/TRBV3-2	TRBJ1-1	CASSLWANGGTEAFF
TRBV5-4	TRBJ1-1	CASSLSKNTEAFF
TRBV5-6	TRBJ1-2	CASSLGGQGIGSYGYTF
TRBV2	TRBJ2-5	CASSEPAGGGETQYF
TRBV7-6	TRBJ1-2	CASSQTTTSYGYTF
TRBV4-1	TRBJ2-7	CASSQELAGGYEQYF
TRBV30	TRBJ1-2	CAWSQNYGYTF
TRBV5-5	TRBJ1-2	CASSLVAGGFRLNDTF
TRBV18	TRBJ2-7	CASSPPGQSADGQYF
TRBV19	TRBJ1-2	CASSPRGNYGYTF
TRBV30	TRBJ2-1	CAWSVWTSGKNEQFF
TRBV4-1	TRBJ1-2	CASSQHPLKAETSNYGYTF
TRBV12-3/TRBV12-4	TRBJ2-1	CASEQGAGEQFF
TRBV18	TRBJ1-4	CASSRGGATEKLFF
TRBV10-2	TRBJ2-5	CASSERTGRQTQYF
TRBV4-1	TRBJ1-4	CASSQDQLLEKLFF
TRBV5-1	TRBJ1-2	CASSLQGEAYGYTF
TRBV19	TRBJ2-7	CASSDRGGWQYF
TRBV5-1	TRBJ1-5	CASSLSGGNQPQHF
TRBV9	TRBJ1-1	CASSRTGATEAFF
TRBV9	TRBJ2-3	CASSVATQGWTDTQYF
TRBV12-5	TRBJ2-2	CASGLGEGWDTGELFF
TRBV6-6	TRBJ1-5	CASSYFGQYSNQPQHF
TRBV6-6	TRBJ1-2	CASSYAEHNYGYTF
TRBV27	TRBJ2-2	CASSRGTGELFF
TRBV28	TRBJ2-1	CASSSPGSGGYNEQFF
TRBV7-9	TRBJ1-4	CASSFQGQGKKLFF
TRBV7-9	TRBJ1-2	CASSFQGHYGYTF
TRBV10-2	TRBJ1-2	CASSEPATGGAGYTF
TRBV21-1	TRBJ2-1	CASSKGLAGGPGEQFF